These 24 T cell receptor beta chains were sequenced from one sample in a study of synovial regulatory T cells in juvenile arthritis (dated by TCRdb to between 2014 and 2016). Synovial samples were synovial fluid collected alongside matched peripheral blood from each patient with active arthritis. Receptor libraries were prepared by the immunoSEQ multiplex PCR assay. In TCRdb, the immuneACCESS table is reduced to in-frame sequences with V and J assigned. These tables do not hold every clone; where another copy was compared, an unresolved V gene accounts for under half, and the others remain unexplained. This sample's clone table shows under 3,000 clones. The ten largest clones add up to roughly an eighth of the sample. Sequenced: Treg cells from the synovium. The receptors come from a donor younger than 30 with juvenile idiopathic arthritis.

Considering frequency, this clone is medium-sized (0.01 to 0.1%). The chain couples TRBV6-1 to TRBJ1-1; as DNA is missing, the TRBD1 call by TCRdb cannot be tested. This CDR3 contains 14 residues. No DNA accompanies this entry. Germline CDR1 MNHNS, CDR2 SASEGT. CDR3 sequence reads: CASSEVGQGVWTFF.

This clone is identified as medium-sized (0.01 to 0.1%) from frequency. The CDR3 region is CASSLQGGSYNSPLHF. The rearrangement uses TRBV5-1 and TRBJ1-6; TCRdb reports TRBD1, a call that lacks DNA to check it against. Germline V CDR1 and CDR2: SGHRS, YFSETQ. The CDR3 runs 16 residues. DNA for this receptor is not on file.

This clone ranks as medium-sized in terms of frequency. The chain links TRBV5-6 to TRBJ2-7. Germline lookup yields CDR1 SGHDT and CDR2 YYEEEE. This CDR3 is 14 amino acids long. No DNA accompanies this entry. CDR3 sequence: CASSGGPEGHEQYF.

This clone ranks as medium-sized in terms of frequency. The V and J genes are TRBV11-2 and TRBJ1-2; lacking DNA, the TRBD1 call made by TCRdb goes unchecked. Per the germline V gene, CDR1 is SGHAT and CDR2 is FQNNGV. The CDR3 contains 15 residues. The entry carries no DNA sequence. CDR3 sequence reads: CASSLGVGAAYGYTF.

According to its frequency, this clone is medium-sized (0.01 to 0.1%). The rearrangement joins TRBV19 to TRBJ2-7. The CDR3 runs 11 residues. No DNA sequence is on record. CDR1 and CDR2 from the germline V gene are LNHDA and SQIVND (reference sequence). CDR3 region: CASSIGYEQYF. Combining the CDR3 with reference TRBV19 and TRBJ2-7 gives the whole variable domain DGGITQSPKYLFRKEGQNVTLSCEQNLNHDAMYWYRQDPGQGLRLIYYSQIVNDFQKGDIAEGYSVSREKKESFPLTVTSAQKNPTAFYLCASSIGYEQYFGPGTRLTVT.

Judged by frequency, this clone is medium-sized (0.01 to 0.1%). The rearrangement joins TRBV6-1 to TRBJ2-6; TCRdb reports TRBD2, a call that lacks DNA to check it against. The CDR3 runs to 18 residues. The record lacks a DNA sequence. In germline, CDR1 is MNHNS, CDR2 SASEGT. Here the CDR3 reads CASSDGSSAQSRANVLTF.

This clone is medium-sized by frequency. This chain connects TRBV29-1 to TRBJ2-5; TCRdb names TRBD2, which stays unverified in the absence of DNA. Germline V gene data show CDR1 as SQVTM and CDR2 as ANQGSEA. The length of the CDR3 is 13 residues. No DNA has been recorded. This CDR3 is CSFRGRREETQYF.

This clone ranks as medium-sized (0.01 to 0.1%) in terms of frequency. The rearrangement joins TRBV5-1 to TRBJ2-2; there is no DNA to check the TCRdb D call of TRBD1. The CDR3 sequence is 16 residues long. DNA was not recorded. Germline V gene sequence: CDR1 SGHRS, CDR2 YFSETQ. The CDR3 is CASSLGQGSNTGELFF.

In terms of frequency, this clone is medium-sized. The chain couples TRBV27 to TRBJ2-1; TCRdb's D gene call, TRBD2, goes unchecked for lack of DNA. Germline lookup yields CDR1 MNHEY and CDR2 SMNVEV (reference sequence). This CDR3 comprises 17 residues. The DNA sequence is not available. CDR3 amino acids: CASKPGTSGTRYNEQFF.

Its frequency marks this clone as medium-sized. CDR3 region: CASSWPGLAGGPNEQYF. The rearrangement joins TRBV5-5 to TRBJ2-7; there is no DNA to check the TCRdb D call of TRBD2. The CDR3 runs to 17 residues. DNA is not on record. The germline gives CDR1 SGHKS, CDR2 YYEKEE (reference sequence).

This clone is deemed medium-sized by its frequency. The chain recombines TRBV5-4 with TRBJ2-5; TCRdb lists TRBD2, though no DNA is available to test this call. CDR3 length equals 12 residues. Only the protein is on record. Germline values: CDR1 SGHNT, CDR2 YYREEE (reference sequence). The CDR3 sequence is CASSPYEETQYF.

Considering frequency, this clone is medium-sized. This CDR3 is CASSPRTGGYGYTF. The V call is TRBV7-6, the J call TRBJ1-2; TCRdb reports TRBD1, a call that lacks DNA to check it against. From germline, CDR1 is SGHVS and CDR2 FNYEAQ. The CDR3 runs 14 residues. Only the protein sequence is given.

Its frequency marks this clone as medium-sized (0.01 to 0.1%). V is TRBV11-3 and J is TRBJ2-1; the D call of TRBD1 rests on TCRdb alone, since no DNA is present to check it. Germline CDR1 SGHNT, CDR2 YENEEA. The CDR3 consists of 13 residues. No DNA has been recorded. CDR3 amino acids: CASSSGQINEQFF.

This clone is labeled medium-sized based on frequency. The gene calls are TRBV4-2 and TRBJ2-4; TCRdb gives TRBD2 as the D gene, but with no DNA this cannot be confirmed. The CDR3 runs 17 residues. The entry carries no DNA sequence. Germline V gives CDR1 LGHNA, CDR2 YNFKEQ. This CDR3 is CASSHSAGTSGSYIQYF.

This clone is deemed medium-sized by its frequency. This chain connects TRBV5-1 to TRBJ2-3; no DNA is available, so the TRBD2 call from TCRdb remains unchecked. The CDR3 loop spans 17 amino acids. The coding DNA is unavailable. Looked up from germline, CDR1 is SGHRS and CDR2 is YFSETQ. CDR3: CASSLARTSGTTDTQYF.

This clone is called medium-sized based on its frequency. The chain joins TRBV7-9 to TRBJ2-7; TCRdb calls TRBD2, which cannot be checked without DNA. CDR3 size: 11 residues. No DNA appears here. Per germline, CDR1 SEHNR and CDR2 FQNEAQ (reference sequence). The CDR3 here is CASSLYSEQYF.

Its frequency marks this clone as medium-sized (0.01 to 0.1%). This sequence joins TRBV30 and TRBJ1-2. The germline V gene has CDR1 GTSNPN and CDR2 SVGIG (reference sequence). This CDR3 comprises 13 residues. The DNA is not on file. CDR3 in amino acids: CAWRAGNAGGYTF.

This clone is labeled medium-sized (0.01 to 0.1%) based on frequency. The rearrangement links TRBV11-1 to TRBJ2-1; the TCRdb call, TRBD2, lacks DNA for checking. CDR1 is SGHAT and CDR2 is FQDESV in the germline V gene (reference sequence). The CDR3 extends over 17 amino acids. Only the protein is on record. CDR3 region: CASSSSSSPRQYNEQFF.

Its frequency marks this clone as medium-sized (0.01 to 0.1%). J is TRBJ2-3 and V is TRBV7-8; TCRdb's D call of TRBD1 is untestable without DNA. The CDR3 spans 16 residues. Only the protein is available. The germline V gene has CDR1 SGHVS and CDR2 FQNEAQ. This CDR3 is CASSPVPGQATDTQYF.

This clone counts as medium-sized by frequency. The chain couples TRBV23-1 to TRBJ2-1; TCRdb names TRBD1, which stays unverified in the absence of DNA. TRBV23-1 is reported as an ORF; its role is uncertain. This CDR3 region has 10 residues. DNA for this receptor is not on file. CDR3 loop: CASTQNEQFF.

This clone is deemed medium-sized by its frequency. V gene TRBV7-8 combines with J gene TRBJ1-5; the D call of TRBD1 rests on TCRdb alone, since no DNA is present to check it. Per the germline V gene, CDR1 is SGHVS and CDR2 is FQNEAQ. This CDR3 contains 20 residues. The entry carries no DNA sequence. CDR3 loop: CASSTSFGGQGRLSNQPQHF.

Judged by frequency, this clone is medium-sized (0.01 to 0.1%). The gene calls are TRBV15 and TRBJ2-7; TCRdb's D call, TRBD1, is unchecked because there is no DNA. The CDR3 contains 15 residues. A DNA sequence was not provided. Germline CDR1 and CDR2: LNHNV and YYDKDF (reference sequence). The CDR3 region is CATSRVTGGSYEQYF. Full variable domain (rest looked up from reference TRBV15 and TRBJ2-7): DAMVIQNPRYQVTQFGKPVTLSCSQTLNHNVMYWYQQKSSQAPKLLFHYYDKDFNNEADTPDNFQSRRPNTSFCFLDIRSPGLGDTAMYLCATSRVTGGSYEQYFGPGTRLTVT.

This clone ranks as medium-sized in terms of frequency. The V gene is TRBV5-1, the J gene TRBJ2-7; TCRdb gives TRBD2 as the D gene, but with no DNA this cannot be confirmed. The CDR3 length is 15 residues. The protein alone is recorded here. Germline CDR1 and CDR2: SGHRS and YFSETQ. Here the CDR3 reads CASSSGLAGLYEQYF.

In terms of frequency, this clone is medium-sized. The rearrangement joins TRBV7-9 to TRBJ1-2; the TCRdb D gene call, TRBD1, has no DNA to confirm it. The germline gives CDR1 SEHNR, CDR2 FQNEAQ (reference sequence). The CDR3 has 18 residues. Only the protein is available. The CDR3 loop reads CASSFPSPRPGQEYGYTF.